This T cell receptor beta chain was sequenced in a study of cytomegalovirus exposure and HLA in healthy donors. Findings and caveats of the study: It was assumed in the presence/absence analyses that sequencing depth was roughly uniform across donors. Overall, around 160 TCR beta chains were annotated as cytomegalovirus-associated. Later analysis demonstrated an association between a missense DCLRE1C variant and TCR beta V- and J-gene trimming.

PCR primers comprised 60 Vbeta and 13 Jbeta primers. In the original analysis: Some 12 million shared chains were among the about 80 million unique TCR beta chains that a later analysis counted. Profiling relied on immunoSEQ multiplex PCR, and the TCRdb table lists in-frame clones only, not all of them. V and J calls and clone size are as listed in that table; D and trimming were resolved from the DNA. Among under 200,000 clones listed, around 82% were seen once. V lost 7 bases and J lost 8, with 23 bases in between. Germline V lookup: CDR1 MNHNY, CDR2 SVGAGI (reference sequence). The CDR3 extends over 16 amino acids. As to this clone: The antigen remains unidentified.

Sequencing was performed on PBMCs. The clonotype was recovered from a man aged 60 to 69 in good health and CMV-seronegative. The gene calls are TRBV6-6 and TRBJ1-4, with D perhaps TRBD1 (6 bases). CDR3 DNA sequence: TGTGCCAGCACCTCAGGGAGGCGGGGGGGGCAAGAAAAACTGTTTTTT. It translates to CASTSGRRGGQEKLFF.